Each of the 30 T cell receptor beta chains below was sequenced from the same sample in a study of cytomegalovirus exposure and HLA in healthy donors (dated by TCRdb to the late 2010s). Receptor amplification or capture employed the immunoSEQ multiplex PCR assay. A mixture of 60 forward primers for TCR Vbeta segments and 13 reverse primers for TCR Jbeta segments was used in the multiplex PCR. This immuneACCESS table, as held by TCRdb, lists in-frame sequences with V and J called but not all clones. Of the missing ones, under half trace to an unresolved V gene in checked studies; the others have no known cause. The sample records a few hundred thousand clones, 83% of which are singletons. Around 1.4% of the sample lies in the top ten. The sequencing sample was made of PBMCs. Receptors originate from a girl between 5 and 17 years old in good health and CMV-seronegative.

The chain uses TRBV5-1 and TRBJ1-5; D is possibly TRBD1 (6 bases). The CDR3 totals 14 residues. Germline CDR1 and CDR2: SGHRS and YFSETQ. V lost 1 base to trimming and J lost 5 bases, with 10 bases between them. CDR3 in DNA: TGCGCCAGCAGCTTGAGGTCAGGGGATCAGCCCCAGCATTTT. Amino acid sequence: CASSLRSGDQPQHF.

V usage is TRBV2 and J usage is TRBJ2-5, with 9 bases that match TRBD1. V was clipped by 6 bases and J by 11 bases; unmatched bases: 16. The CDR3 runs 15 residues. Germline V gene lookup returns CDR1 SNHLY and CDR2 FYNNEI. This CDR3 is CASSLAGTGSEEQYF. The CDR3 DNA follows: TGTGCCAGCAGCCTGGCGGGGACAGGGAGCGAAGAGCAGTACTTC.

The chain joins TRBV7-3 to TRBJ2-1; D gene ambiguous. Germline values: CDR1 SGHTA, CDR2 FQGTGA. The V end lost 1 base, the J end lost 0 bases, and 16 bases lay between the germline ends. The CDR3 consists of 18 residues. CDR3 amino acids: CASSLRSNRTRSYNEQFF. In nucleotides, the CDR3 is TGTGCCAGCAGCTTAAGGTCCAACAGAACACGCTCCTACAATGAGCAGTTCTTC.

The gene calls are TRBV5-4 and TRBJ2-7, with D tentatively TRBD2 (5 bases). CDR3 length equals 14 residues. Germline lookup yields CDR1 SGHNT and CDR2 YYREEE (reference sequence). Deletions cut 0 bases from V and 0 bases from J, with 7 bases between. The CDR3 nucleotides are TGTGCCAGCAGCTTGGGACTAAGCTCCTACGAGCAGTACTTC. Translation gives CASSLGLSSYEQYF. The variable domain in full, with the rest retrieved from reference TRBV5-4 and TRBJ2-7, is ETGVTQSPTHLIKTRGQQVTLRCSSQSGHNTVSWYQQALGQGPQFIFQYYREEENGRGNFPPRFSGLQFPNYSSELNVNALELDDSALYLCASSLGLSSYEQYFGPGTRLTVT.

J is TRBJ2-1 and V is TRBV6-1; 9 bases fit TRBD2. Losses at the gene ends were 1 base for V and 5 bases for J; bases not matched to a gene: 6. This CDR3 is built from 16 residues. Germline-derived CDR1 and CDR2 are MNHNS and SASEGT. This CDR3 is CASSEDPAGGDNEQFF. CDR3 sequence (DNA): TGTGCCAGCAGTGAAGATCCAGCGGGGGGCGACAATGAGCAGTTCTTC.

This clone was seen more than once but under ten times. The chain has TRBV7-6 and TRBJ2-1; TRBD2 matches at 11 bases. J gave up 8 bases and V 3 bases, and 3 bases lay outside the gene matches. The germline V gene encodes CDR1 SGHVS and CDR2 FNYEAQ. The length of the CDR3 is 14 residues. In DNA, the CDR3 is TGTGCCAGCAGCTTCTCTAGCGGGAGGTATGAGCAGTTCTTC. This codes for CASSFSSGRYEQFF.

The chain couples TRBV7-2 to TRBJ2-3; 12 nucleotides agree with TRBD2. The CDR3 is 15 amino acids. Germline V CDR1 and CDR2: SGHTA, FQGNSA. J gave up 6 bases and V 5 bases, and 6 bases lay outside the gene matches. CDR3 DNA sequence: TGTGCCAGCAGCCCTAGCGGGGGGGCATCGGATACGCAGTATTTT. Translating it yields CASSPSGGASDTQYF.

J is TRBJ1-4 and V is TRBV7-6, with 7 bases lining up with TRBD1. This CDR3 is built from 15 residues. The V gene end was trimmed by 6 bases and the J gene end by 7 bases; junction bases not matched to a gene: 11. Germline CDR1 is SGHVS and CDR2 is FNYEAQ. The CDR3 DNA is TGTGCCAGCAGTTACCAAACAGGGGCGAGTGAAAAACTGTTTTTT. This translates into CASSYQTGASEKLFF.

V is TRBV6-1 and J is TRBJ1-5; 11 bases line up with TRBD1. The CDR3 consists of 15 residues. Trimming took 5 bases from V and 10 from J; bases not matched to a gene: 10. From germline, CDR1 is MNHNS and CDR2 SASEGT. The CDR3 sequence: CASSPRDRGGYPQHF. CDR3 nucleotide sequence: TGTGCCAGCAGTCCCCGGGACAGGGGGGGCTATCCCCAGCATTTT.

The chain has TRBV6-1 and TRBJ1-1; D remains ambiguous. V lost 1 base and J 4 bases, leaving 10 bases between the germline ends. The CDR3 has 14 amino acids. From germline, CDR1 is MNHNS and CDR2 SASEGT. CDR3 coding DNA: TGTGCCAGCAGTGAAGTAAATCCGGGCACTGAAGCTTTCTTT. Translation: CASSEVNPGTEAFF.

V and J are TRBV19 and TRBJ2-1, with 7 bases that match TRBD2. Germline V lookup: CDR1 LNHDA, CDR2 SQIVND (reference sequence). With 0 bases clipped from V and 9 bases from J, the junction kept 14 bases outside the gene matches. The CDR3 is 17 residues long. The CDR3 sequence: CASSIDLGGSITGEQFF. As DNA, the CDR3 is TGTGCCAGTAGTATAGATCTAGGCGGGAGTATAACGGGTGAGCAGTTCTTC.

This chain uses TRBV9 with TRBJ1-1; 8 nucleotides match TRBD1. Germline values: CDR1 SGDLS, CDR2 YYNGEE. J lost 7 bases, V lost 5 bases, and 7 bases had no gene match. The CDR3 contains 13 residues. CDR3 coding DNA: TGTGCCAGCAGTGCAGGGGGCACGGGTGAAGCTTTCTTT. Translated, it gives CASSAGGTGEAFF.

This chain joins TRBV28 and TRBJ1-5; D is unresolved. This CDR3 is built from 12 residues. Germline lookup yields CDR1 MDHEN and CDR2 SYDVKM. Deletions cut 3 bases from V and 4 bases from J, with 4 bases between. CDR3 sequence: CASSFPNQPQHF. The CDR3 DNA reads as TGTGCCAGCAGTTTCCCGAATCAGCCCCAGCATTTT.

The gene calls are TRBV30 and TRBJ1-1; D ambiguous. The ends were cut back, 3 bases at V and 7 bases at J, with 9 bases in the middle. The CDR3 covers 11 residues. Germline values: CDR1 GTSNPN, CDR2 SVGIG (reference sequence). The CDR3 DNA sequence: TGTGCCTGGAGAGAGTACAGTGAAGCTTTCTTT. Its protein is CAWREYSEAFF.

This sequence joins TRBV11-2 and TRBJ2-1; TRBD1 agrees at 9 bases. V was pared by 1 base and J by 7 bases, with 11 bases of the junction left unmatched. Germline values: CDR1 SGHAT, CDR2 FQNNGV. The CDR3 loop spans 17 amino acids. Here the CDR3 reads CASSLVWTGVSLNEQFF. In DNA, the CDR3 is TGTGCCAGCAGCTTAGTATGGACAGGGGTGAGCCTTAATGAGCAGTTCTTC.

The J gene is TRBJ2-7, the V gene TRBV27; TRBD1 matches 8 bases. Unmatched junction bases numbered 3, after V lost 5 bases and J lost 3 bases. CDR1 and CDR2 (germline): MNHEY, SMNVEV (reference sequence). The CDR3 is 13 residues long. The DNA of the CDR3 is TGTGCCAGCAGTAGACAGGGGAGCTACGAGCAGTACTTC. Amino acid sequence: CASSRQGSYEQYF.

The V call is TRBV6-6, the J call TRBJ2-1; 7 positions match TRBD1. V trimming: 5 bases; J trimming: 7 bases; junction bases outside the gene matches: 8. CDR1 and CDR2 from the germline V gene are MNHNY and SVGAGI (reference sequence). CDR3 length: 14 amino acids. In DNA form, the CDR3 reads TGTGCCAGCAGTACCCGACAGGGTAAGAATGAGCAGTTCTTC. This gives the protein CASSTRQGKNEQFF.

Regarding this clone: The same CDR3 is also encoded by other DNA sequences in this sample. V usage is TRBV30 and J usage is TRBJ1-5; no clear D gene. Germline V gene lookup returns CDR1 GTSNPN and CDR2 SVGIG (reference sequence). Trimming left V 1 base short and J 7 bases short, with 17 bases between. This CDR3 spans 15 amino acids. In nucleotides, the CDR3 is TGTGCCTGGAGTGCCCCCCGTCCGGGAGGGCAGCCCCAGCATTTT. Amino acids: CAWSAPRPGGQPQHF.

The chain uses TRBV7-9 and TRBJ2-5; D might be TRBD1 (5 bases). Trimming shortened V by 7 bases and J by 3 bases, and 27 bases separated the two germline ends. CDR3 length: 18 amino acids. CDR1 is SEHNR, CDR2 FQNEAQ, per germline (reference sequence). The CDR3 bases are TGTGCCAGCACCCTCACCGGGTTAAGGGGTAGGACCAAAGAGACCCAGTACTTC. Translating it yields CASTLTGLRGRTKETQYF. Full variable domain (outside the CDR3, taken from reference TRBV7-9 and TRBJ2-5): DTGVSQNPRHKITKRGQNVTFRCDPISEHNRLYWYRQTLGQGPEFLTYFQNEAQLEKSRLLSDRFSAERPKGSFSTLEIQRTEQGDSAMYLCASTLTGLRGRTKETQYFGPGTRLLVL.

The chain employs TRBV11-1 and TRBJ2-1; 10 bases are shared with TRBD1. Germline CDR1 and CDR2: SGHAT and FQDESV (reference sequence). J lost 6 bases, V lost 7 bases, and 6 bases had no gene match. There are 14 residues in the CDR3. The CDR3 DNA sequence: TGTGCCAGCAAAGACAGGGGGCGGTTCAATGAGCAGTTCTTC. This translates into CASKDRGRFNEQFF.

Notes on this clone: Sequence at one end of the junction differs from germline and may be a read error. Here the CDR3 reads CASSYSGYGCTF. The CDR3 nucleotides read TGTGCCAGCAGTTATTCGGGGTATGGCTGCACCTTC. The chain recombines TRBV6-5 with TRBJ1-2; D unresolved. The CDR3 consists of 12 residues. CDR1 and CDR2 (germline): MNHEY, SVGAGI.

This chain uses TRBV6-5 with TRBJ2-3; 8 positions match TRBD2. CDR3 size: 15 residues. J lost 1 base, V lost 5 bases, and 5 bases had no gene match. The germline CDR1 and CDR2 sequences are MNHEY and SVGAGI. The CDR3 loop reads CASSRLARGTDTQYF. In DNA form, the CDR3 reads TGTGCCAGCAGTCGACTAGCGAGGGGCACAGATACGCAGTATTTT.

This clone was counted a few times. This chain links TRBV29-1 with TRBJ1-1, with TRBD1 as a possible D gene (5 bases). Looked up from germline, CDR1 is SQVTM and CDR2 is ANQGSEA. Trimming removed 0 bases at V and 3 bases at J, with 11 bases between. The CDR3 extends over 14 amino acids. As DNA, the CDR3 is TGCAGCGTTGAAGATTCTGGGGGGTACACTGAAGCTTTCTTT. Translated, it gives CSVEDSGGYTEAFF. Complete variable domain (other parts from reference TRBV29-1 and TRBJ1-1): SAVISQKPSRDICQRGTSLTIQCQVDSQVTMMFWYRQQPGQSLTLIATANQGSEATYESGFVIDKFPISRPNLTFSTLTVSNMSPEDSSIYLCSVEDSGGYTEAFFGQGTRLTVV.

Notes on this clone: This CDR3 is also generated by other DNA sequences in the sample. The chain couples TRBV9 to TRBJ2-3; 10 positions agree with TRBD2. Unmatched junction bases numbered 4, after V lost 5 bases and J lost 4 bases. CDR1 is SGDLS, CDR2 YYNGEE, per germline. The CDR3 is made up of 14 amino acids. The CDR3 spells CASSSGRMPDTQYF. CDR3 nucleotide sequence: TGTGCCAGCAGTAGCGGGAGGATGCCAGATACGCAGTATTTT.

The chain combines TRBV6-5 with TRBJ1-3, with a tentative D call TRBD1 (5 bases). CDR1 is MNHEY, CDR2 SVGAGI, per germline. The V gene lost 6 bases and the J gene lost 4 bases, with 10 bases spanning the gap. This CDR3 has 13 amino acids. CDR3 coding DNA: TGTGCCAGCAGCCGCGACAGAGGAAACACCATATATTTT. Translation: CASSRDRGNTIYF.

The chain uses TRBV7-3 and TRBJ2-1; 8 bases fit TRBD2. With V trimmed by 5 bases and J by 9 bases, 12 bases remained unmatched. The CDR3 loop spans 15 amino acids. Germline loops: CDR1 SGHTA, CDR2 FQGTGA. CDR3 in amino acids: CASSPWASGGGEQFF. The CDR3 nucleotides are TGTGCCAGCAGCCCGTGGGCCAGCGGGGGAGGTGAGCAGTTCTTC.

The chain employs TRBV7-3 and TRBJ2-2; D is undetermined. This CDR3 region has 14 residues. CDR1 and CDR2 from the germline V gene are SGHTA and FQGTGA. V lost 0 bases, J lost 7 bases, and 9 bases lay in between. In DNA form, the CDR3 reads TGTGCCAGCAGCTTAACGAGAACTGACGGGGAGCTGTTTTTT. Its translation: CASSLTRTDGELFF.

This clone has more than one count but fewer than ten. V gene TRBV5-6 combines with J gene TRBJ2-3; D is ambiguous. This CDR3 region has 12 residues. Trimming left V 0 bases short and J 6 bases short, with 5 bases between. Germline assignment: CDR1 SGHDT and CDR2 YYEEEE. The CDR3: CASSLVLDTQYF. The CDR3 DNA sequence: TGTGCCAGCAGCTTGGTCCTGGATACGCAGTATTTT.

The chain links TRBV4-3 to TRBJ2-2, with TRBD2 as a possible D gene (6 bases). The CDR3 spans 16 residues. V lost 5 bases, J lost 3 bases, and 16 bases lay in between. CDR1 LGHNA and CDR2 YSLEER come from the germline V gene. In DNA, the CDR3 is TGCGCCAGCAGCTGGGGTGCGGGGAGAGACACCGGGGAGCTGTTTTTT. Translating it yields CASSWGAGRDTGELFF.

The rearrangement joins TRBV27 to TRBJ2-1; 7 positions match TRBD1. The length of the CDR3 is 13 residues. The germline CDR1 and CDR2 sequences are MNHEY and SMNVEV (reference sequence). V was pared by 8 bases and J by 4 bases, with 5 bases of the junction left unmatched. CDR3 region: CASGSGQYNEQFF. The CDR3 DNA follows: TGTGCCAGCGGGTCGGGACAGTACAATGAGCAGTTCTTC.